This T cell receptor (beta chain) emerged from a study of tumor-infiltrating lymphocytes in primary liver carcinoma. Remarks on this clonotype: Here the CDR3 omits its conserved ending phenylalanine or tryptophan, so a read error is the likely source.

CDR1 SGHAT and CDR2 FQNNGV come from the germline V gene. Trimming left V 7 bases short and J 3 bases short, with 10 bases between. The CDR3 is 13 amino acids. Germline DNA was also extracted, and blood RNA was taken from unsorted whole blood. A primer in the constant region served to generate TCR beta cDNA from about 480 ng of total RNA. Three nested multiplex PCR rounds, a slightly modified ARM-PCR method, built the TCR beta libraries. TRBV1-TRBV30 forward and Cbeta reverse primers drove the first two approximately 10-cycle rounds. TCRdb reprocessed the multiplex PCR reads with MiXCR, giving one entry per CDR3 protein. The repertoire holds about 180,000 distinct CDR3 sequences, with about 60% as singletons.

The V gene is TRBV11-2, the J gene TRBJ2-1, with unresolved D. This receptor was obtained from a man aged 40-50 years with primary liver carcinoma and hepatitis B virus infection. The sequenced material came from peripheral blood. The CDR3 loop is CASTWGYYNEQFI. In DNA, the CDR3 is TGTGCCAGCACCTGGGGATACTACAATGAGCAGTTCATC.